The 25 T cell receptor beta chains presented below share a single source sample, sequenced in a study of shared clonotypes between healthy human individuals. Data came from immunoSEQ multiplex PCR; TCRdb stores just in-frame clones and leaves some out. The profile shows 1,100,000 or so clones, more than 75% of them singletons. The specimen was memory CD4+ T cells from PBMCs. Subset defined: CD45RA-negative fraction. The source of these receptors is a man aged 18 to 29 in good health. Some clones in this sample may be carry-over from other donors' samples.

The chain carries TRBV4-2 and TRBJ2-1, with 12 bases fitting TRBD2. Trimming cost V 0 bases and J 9 bases; bases outside gene matches: 6. Germline V gene sequence: CDR1 LGHNA, CDR2 YNFKEQ. The CDR3 spans 16 residues. As DNA, the CDR3 is TGTGCCAGCAGCCAAGATCTAGCGGGAGGGCCCCGTGAGCAGTTCTTC. Translated: CASSQDLAGGPREQFF.

The chain uses TRBV7-3 and TRBJ2-3; 9 bases are a match to TRBD2. The CDR3 totals 17 residues. Germline-derived CDR1 and CDR2 are SGHTA and FQGTGA. Germline trimming cut 5 bases from V and 1 base from J; bases unmatched to any gene: 10. The CDR3 DNA reads as TGTGCCAGCAGCAGCGGGTCTGCGGGAGGGGGCACAGATACGCAGTATTTT. This sequence encodes CASSSGSAGGGTDTQYF.

The genes are TRBV30 and TRBJ1-2; maybe TRBD1 (5 bases). The germline CDR1 and CDR2 sequences are GTSNPN and SVGIG (reference sequence). The CDR3 contains 15 residues. V lost 0 bases and J 2 bases, leaving 13 bases between the germline ends. CDR3 sequence reads: CAWSVLVGVNYGYTF. CDR3 in DNA: TGTGCCTGGAGTGTACTTGTAGGGGTGAACTATGGCTACACCTTC.

The rearrangement joins TRBV5-1 to TRBJ1-1; D is ambiguous. Per germline, CDR1 SGHRS and CDR2 YFSETQ. CDR3 length equals 15 residues. Trimming pared 2 bases from V and 0 bases from J, leaving 11 bases between. CDR3 protein: CASSFGYSLNTEAFF. Here the CDR3 DNA reads TGCGCCAGCAGCTTTGGATACAGTCTGAACACTGAAGCTTTCTTT.

The gene calls are TRBV2 and TRBJ2-3; 10 nucleotides align to TRBD2. CDR1 and CDR2 from the germline V gene are SNHLY and FYNNEI. Trimming removed 1 base from V and 8 bases from J; junction bases left unmatched: 9. The CDR3 is 16 amino acids. The CDR3 spells CASSEESGRAGGTQYF. Here the CDR3 DNA reads TGTGCCAGCAGTGAAGAAAGCGGGAGGGCCGGGGGTACGCAGTATTTT.

V usage is TRBV19 and J usage is TRBJ2-1; 11 nucleotides align to TRBD2. This CDR3 is 16 amino acids long. From germline, CDR1 is LNHDA and CDR2 SQIVND (reference sequence). Unmatched junction bases numbered 8, after V lost 3 bases and J lost 7 bases. The CDR3 protein is CASSILLAGVWNEQFF. The CDR3 nucleotides read TGTGCCAGTAGTATCCTACTAGCGGGAGTGTGGAATGAGCAGTTCTTC.

Concerning this clone itself: With a much larger clone just one base away, this may be a read error. This sample includes further DNA sequences coding for the same CDR3. The chain joins TRBV27 to TRBJ2-7; 9 positions agree with TRBD1. In germline, CDR1 is MNHEY, CDR2 SMNVEV (reference sequence). CDR3 length equals 14 residues. J gave up 0 bases and V 6 bases, and 3 bases lay outside the gene matches. DNA of the CDR3: TGTGCCAGCAGGGGGACAGGGAGCTCCTACGAGCAGTACTTC. Translation: CASRGTGSSYEQYF.

The chain links TRBV4-3 to TRBJ1-3; D remains unclear. CDR1 and CDR2 (germline): LGHNA, YSLEER. V gave up 0 bases and J gave up 0 bases, with 6 bases separating them. This CDR3 is 15 amino acids long. The CDR3 region is CASSQDKYSGNTIYF. In DNA form, the CDR3 reads TGCGCCAGCAGCCAAGATAAGTACTCTGGAAACACCATATATTTT.

In its sample, this clone was seen once. This chain joins TRBV5-4 and TRBJ2-7; possibly TRBD1 or TRBD2 for D (5 bases each). The CDR3 sequence is 16 residues long. V was trimmed by 1 base and J by 1 base, leaving 15 bases between them. The germline CDR1 and CDR2 sequences are SGHNT and YYREEE (reference sequence). CDR3 sequence (DNA): TGTGCCAGCAGCTTGAGTGGGGGAGTAAGGTCCTACGAGCAGTACTTC. It encodes CASSLSGGVRSYEQYF.

This clone was recorded once. V and J are TRBV29-1 and TRBJ2-3; either TRBD1 or TRBD2 may fit D (5 bases each). The CDR3 is 13 residues long. Germline V gene sequence: CDR1 SQVTM, CDR2 ANQGSEA. V was shortened by 7 bases and J by 3 bases, with 14 bases between the two germline ends. The CDR3 loop reads CSGDGWATDTQYF. The CDR3 nucleotides are TGCAGCGGGGACGGTTGGGCAACAGATACGCAGTATTTT.

The chain couples TRBV2 to TRBJ2-7; TRBD1 matches 10 bases. V was clipped by 10 bases and J by 6 bases; unmatched bases: 6. Germline-derived CDR1 and CDR2 are SNHLY and FYNNEI. CDR3 length equals 12 residues. Written as DNA, the CDR3 is TGTGCCACTGGACAGGGGGTGGGCGAGCAGTACTTC. Residues: CATGQGVGEQYF.

This rearrangement joins TRBV27 to TRBJ1-2; D not resolved. V was clipped by 5 bases and J by 5 bases, with 15 bases between them. The CDR3 sequence is 14 residues long. The germline gives CDR1 MNHEY, CDR2 SMNVEV (reference sequence). This CDR3 is CASSRRYGQYGYTF. CDR3 DNA sequence: TGTGCCAGCAGTCGCCGCTACGGGCAGTATGGCTACACCTTC.

The chain has TRBV20-1 and TRBJ2-1, with D possibly TRBD2 on 6 matching bases. Germline V gene lookup returns CDR1 DFQATT and CDR2 SNEGSKA (reference sequence). V was pared by 3 bases and J by 10 bases, with 10 bases between. The CDR3 runs 11 residues. The CDR3 is CSASGGREQFF. CDR3 nucleotide sequence: TGCAGTGCTAGTGGGGGGAGGGAGCAGTTCTTC.

This sequence joins TRBV5-1 and TRBJ1-4; D gene uncertain. Trimming cost V 3 bases and J 7 bases, with 16 bases left between them. CDR1 and CDR2 from the germline V gene are SGHRS and YFSETQ. The CDR3 is 15 residues long. CDR3 DNA: TGCGCCAGCAGCTACCGCCCGGGGAATAGTGAAAAACTGTTTTTT. This codes for CASSYRPGNSEKLFF.

The chain couples TRBV4-3 to TRBJ1-2; D possibly corresponds to TRBD1 (6 bases). The germline V gene encodes CDR1 LGHNA and CDR2 YSLEER. CDR3 length: 14 residues. V gave up 3 bases and J gave up 8 bases, with 16 bases separating them. DNA of the CDR3: TGCGCCAGCAGCCACTCGCAGGGGAGCATAGGCTACACCTTC. It encodes CASSHSQGSIGYTF.

The chain uses TRBV27 and TRBJ2-3; D call uncertain. V was shortened by 5 bases and J by 1 base, with 10 bases between the two germline ends. Germline V lookup: CDR1 MNHEY, CDR2 SMNVEV (reference sequence). CDR3 size: 14 residues. The CDR3 DNA is TGTGCCAGCAGTCCCCGCCCGGGCACAGATACGCAGTATTTT. It is translated as CASSPRPGTDTQYF.

This clone occurred a few times. CDR3 DNA: TGTGCCAGCAGCCCTAAAGGGGGGGAGACCCAGTACTTC. Protein: CASSPKGGETQYF. J is TRBJ2-5 and V is TRBV9, with D perhaps matching TRBD1 or TRBD2 (6 bases each). Germline V gene sequence: CDR1 SGDLS, CDR2 YYNGEE. This CDR3 has 13 amino acids. Trimming pared 4 bases from V and 5 bases from J, leaving 12 bases between.

The chain links TRBV27 to TRBJ1-5, with a tentative D call TRBD1 (6 bases). Looked up from germline, CDR1 is MNHEY and CDR2 is SMNVEV (reference sequence). The CDR3 runs to 15 residues. The V gene lost 8 bases and the J gene lost 3 bases, with 17 bases spanning the gap. CDR3 nucleotides: TGTGCCAGCTCCCTCCACGGGGGCCCCAATCAGCCCCAGCATTTT. It codes for CASSLHGGPNQPQHF.

The genes are TRBV11-2 and TRBJ2-7, with TRBD1 matching over 7 bases. J was trimmed by 3 bases and V by 5 bases; bases with no gene match: 10. The CDR3 is 15 residues long. Germline V gene sequence: CDR1 SGHAT, CDR2 FQNNGV. The CDR3 sequence: CASSDYRGKGYEQYF. CDR3 in DNA: TGTGCCAGCAGCGACTACAGGGGTAAGGGCTACGAGCAGTACTTC.

Comments on this clone: This sample includes further DNA sequences coding for the same CDR3. This chain connects TRBV2 to TRBJ1-5, with 8 bases aligning to TRBD1. Germline V CDR1 and CDR2: SNHLY, FYNNEI. Germline trimming cut 8 bases from V and 1 base from J; bases unmatched to any gene: 1. CDR3 length: 13 amino acids. Here the CDR3 DNA reads TGTGCCAGCGGACAGGGCAGCAATCAGCCCCAGCATTTT. Translating gives CASGQGSNQPQHF.

The rearrangement links TRBV28 to TRBJ1-4; D is possibly TRBD1 (5 bases). Germline V gene lookup returns CDR1 MDHEN and CDR2 SYDVKM. V was clipped by 1 base and J by 0 bases, with 12 bases between them. The CDR3 runs to 17 residues. The CDR3 coding sequence is TGTGCCAGCAGTTTATCTGTGACAGCTGCAACTAATGAAAAACTGTTTTTT. It is translated as CASSLSVTAATNEKLFF. Full variable domain (remainder filled in from reference TRBV28 and TRBJ1-4): DVKVTQSSRYLVKRTGEKVFLECVQDMDHENMFWYRQDPGLGLRLIYFSYDVKMKEKGDIPEGYSVSREKKERFSLILESASTNQTSMYLCASSLSVTAATNEKLFFGSGTQLSVL.

The chain combines TRBV7-2 with TRBJ2-1; D not certain. Trimming cost V 4 bases and J 2 bases, with 9 bases left between them. There are 14 residues in the CDR3. CDR1 and CDR2 from the germline V gene are SGHTA and FQGNSA. The CDR3: CASSSPGPYNEQFF. The CDR3 DNA reads as TGTGCCAGCAGCTCCCCCGGACCCTACAATGAGCAGTTCTTC. Complete variable domain (other parts from reference TRBV7-2 and TRBJ2-1): GAGVSQSPSNKVTEKGKDVELRCDPISGHTALYWYRQSLGQGLEFLIYFQGNSAPDKSGLPSDRFSAERTGGSVSTLTIQRTQQEDSAVYLCASSSPGPYNEQFFGPGTRLTVL.

The chain links TRBV28 to TRBJ1-1; D is unresolved. The CDR3 is made up of 13 amino acids. V lost 2 bases, J lost 4 bases, and 8 bases lay in between. CDR1 MDHEN and CDR2 SYDVKM come from the germline V gene. In nucleotides, the CDR3 is TGTGCCAGCAGTTTAAAGGGTATCACTGAAGCTTTCTTT. It specifies CASSLKGITEAFF.

CDR3: CAILGQTYGYTF. The CDR3 DNA reads as TGTGCCATCCTCGGACAAACCTATGGCTACACCTTC. The chain links TRBV28 to TRBJ1-2; weak D call: TRBD1 (5 bases). Germline V lookup: CDR1 MDHEN, CDR2 SYDVKM. V lost 10 bases and J lost 4, with 13 bases in between. This CDR3 region has 12 residues.

The V and J genes are TRBV2 and TRBJ2-5; D is undetermined. The V and J ends lost 6 bases and 7 bases respectively, with 12 bases between them. The CDR3 sequence is 12 residues long. Looked up from germline, CDR1 is SNHLY and CDR2 is FYNNEI. CDR3 DNA sequence: TGTGCCAGCAGCGAACGAGTCGGGACCCAGTACTTC. Amino acids: CASSERVGTQYF.